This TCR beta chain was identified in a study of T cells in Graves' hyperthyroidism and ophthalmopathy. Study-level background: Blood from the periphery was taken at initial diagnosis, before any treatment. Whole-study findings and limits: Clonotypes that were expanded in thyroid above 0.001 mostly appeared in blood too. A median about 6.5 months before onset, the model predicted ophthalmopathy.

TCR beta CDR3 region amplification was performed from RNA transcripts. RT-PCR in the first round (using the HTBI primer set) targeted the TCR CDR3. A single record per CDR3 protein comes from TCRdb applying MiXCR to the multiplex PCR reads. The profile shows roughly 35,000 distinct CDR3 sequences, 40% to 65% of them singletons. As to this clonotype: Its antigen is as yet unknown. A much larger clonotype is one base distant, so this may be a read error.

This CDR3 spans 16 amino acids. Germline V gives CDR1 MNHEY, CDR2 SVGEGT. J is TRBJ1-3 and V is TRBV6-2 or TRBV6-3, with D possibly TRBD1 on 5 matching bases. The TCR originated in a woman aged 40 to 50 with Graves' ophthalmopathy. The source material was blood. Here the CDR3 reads CASSYTAGGAGNTIHF. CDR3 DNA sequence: TGTGCCAGCAGTTACACCGCCGGGGGAGCAGGAAACACCATACATTTT.